These T cell receptor beta chains were read from a single sample in a study of cytomegalovirus exposure and HLA in healthy donors. This table comes from immunoSEQ multiplex PCR, and its TCRdb copy is limited to in-frame clones, with some not included. Of over 150,000 clones listed, roughly four fifths are singletons. Sequencing used PBMCs. These receptors all come from a woman younger than 45 in good health and CMV-seropositive. Each CDR3 is given with its conserved first and last residue.

>TRBJ2-2|TRBV6-4|12
CASRQGDGELFF
>TRBJ1-4|TRBV27|15
CASSGDRGRREKLFF
>TRBJ2-7|TRBV4-2|16
CASSRKTGTSGIEQYF
>TRBJ1-6|TRBV6-4|14
CASSERAGNSPLHF
>TRBJ1-2|TRBV6-5|14
CASSSLEGVCGYTF
>TRBJ2-2|TRBV27|12
CASSLPFGELFF
>TRBJ1-2|TRBV2|15
CASSANRDRKDGYTF
>TRBJ2-7|TRBV15|14
CATNSGTSNHEQYF
>TRBJ2-1|TRBV6-1|16
CASSEGDGSGHNEQFF
>TRBJ2-7|TRBV19|15
CASSMGGQGNDEQYF
>TRBJ2-3|TRBV4-1|15
CASSQDPTSTDTQYF
>TRBJ1-4|TRBV6-5|12
CASSQQGFSLFF
>TRBJ2-5|TRBV15|16
CATSSHPKGLFDPQYF
>TRBJ2-1|TRBV5-1|16
CASSQTGTSGSGEQFF
>TRBJ2-3|TRBV9|18
CASSPGSSGTSVTDTQYF
>TRBJ1-2|TRBV5-5|14
CASSLAGALCGYTF
>TRBJ1-5|TRBV28|17
CAIKTPLGQASNQPQHF
>-|TRBV14|13
CASSGQGAYEQYF
>TRBJ2-5|TRBV27|15
CASSSISAGGETQYF
>TRBJ1-3|TRBV6-1|12
CASTGPGNTIYF
>TRBJ2-1|TRBV7-6|15
CASSLGTGGHNEQFF
>TRBJ1-6|TRBV5-1|16
CASAQGLSSYNSPLHF
>TRBJ2-5|TRBV5-4|16
CASGGTSGCSRETQYF
>TRBJ2-2|TRBV7-2|16
CASSLASGVNTGELFF
>TRBJ1-1|TRBV4-2|17
CASSQAGTPGPNTEAFF
>TRBJ2-7|TRBV5-1|14
CAAGPSPSSYEQYF
>TRBJ1-2|TRBV19|12
CASSRQAWGYTF
>TRBJ2-5|TRBV5-4|14
CASRGGSPQETQYF
>TRBJ2-5|TRBV5-8|13
CASSFRGGETQYF
>TRBJ2-7|TRBV6-5|13
CASTVGGAYEQYF
>TRBJ2-3|TRBV28|15
CASSLGAGATDTQYF
>TRBJ2-7|TRBV19|13
CASSVSLGYEQYF
>TRBJ2-7|TRBV27|13
CASSRGGTREQYF
>TRBJ2-7|TRBV5-4|14
CASSGQKGSYEQYF
>TRBJ2-5|TRBV5-8|13
CASRMGQGETQYF
>TRBJ2-5|TRBV28|13
CASSLEGRETQYF
>TRBJ2-7|TRBV6-1|15
CASSEKRRESYEQYF
>TRBJ1-2|TRBV28|15
CASSFGVASNYGYTF
>TRBJ2-7|TRBV5-4|13
CASSYRESYEQYF
>TRBJ2-5|TRBV5-1|14
CASSSGQGSETQYF
>TRBJ2-7|TRBV28|16
CASRTVLAGGPGEQYF